This is a list of T cell receptor beta chains from one sample in a study of blood T cell repertoires in COVID-19. Sequencing used immunoSEQ multiplex PCR; TCRdb keeps in-frame clones, though not all of them. The sample includes around 50,000 clones, more than 75% seen only once; the top ten take approximately 5.3%. Sequenced: PBMCs or T cells enriched from blood (not recorded which). The receptors stem from a woman aged 45-59 years with acute COVID-19. Each CDR3 is given with its conserved first and last residue. The D gene is left open where the match is weak. A clone size is listed for some rows: how often the clone was seen (once, few, many), or a class if it is expanded.

TRBV2	.	TRBJ2-1	.	CASSDRGGRDEQFF	TGTGCCAGCAGTGATAGGGGGGGGAGGGATGAGCAGTTCTTC
TRBV9	.	TRBJ1-4	.	CASSTNPGTNEKLFF	TGTGCCAGCAGCACCAATCCGGGGACTAATGAAAAACTGTTTTTT
TRBV7-2	.	TRBJ1-5	.	CASSLAGTAQEPQHF	TGTGCCAGCAGCTTAGCGGGCACCGCTCAGGAGCCCCAGCATTTT
TRBV15	.	TRBJ1-2	.	CATSRGRERGGLVTGAYGYTF	TGTGCCACCAGCAGAGGAAGGGAGAGGGGAGGTTTGGTCACGGGCGCTTATGGCTACACCTTC
TRBV7-2	.	TRBJ1-2	TRBD1	CASSPSQGVGYGYTF	TGTGCCAGCAGCCCATCACAGGGGGTAGGCTATGGCTACACCTTC
TRBV7-8	.	TRBJ1-2	.	CASSLGPTTGYTF	TGTGCCAGCAGCTTGGGCCCTACGACTGGCTACACCTTC
TRBV9	.	TRBJ1-1	.	CASSDLLNTEAFF	TGTGCCAGCAGCGACCTACTGAACACTGAAGCTTTCTTT
TRBV7-9	few	TRBJ2-7	.	CASSLAWQYEQYF	TGTGCCAGCAGCTTAGCTTGGCAGTACGAGCAGTACTTC
TRBV6-5	.	TRBJ2-7	TRBD1	CASHDRGLGEQYF	TGTGCCAGCCACGACAGGGGGCTTGGAGAGCAGTACTTC
TRBV12-5	.	TRBJ2-1	.	CASGPPDRNNEQFF	TGTGCTAGTGGTCCGCCCGACAGGAACAATGAGCAGTTCTTC
TRBV5-6	.	TRBJ2-7	TRBD1	CASSRGPGQGIPYF	TGTGCCAGCAGCCGGGGACCGGGACAGGGGATCCCCTACTTC
TRBV11-2	.	TRBJ1-4	.	CASSLPGEKLFF	TGTGCCAGCAGCTTGCCGGGTGAAAAACTGTTTTTT
TRBV4-1	.	TRBJ1-3	TRBD1	CASSQGQGSSGNTIYF	TGCGCCAGCAGCCAAGGACAGGGGAGCTCTGGAAACACCATATATTTT